One and the same sample provided the 4 T cell receptor beta chains below, sequenced in a study of beta chain features in type 1 diabetes (dated by TCRdb to 2016 to 2018). The library was produced with the immunoSEQ multiplex PCR assay. The entire amount of isolated RNA was reverse transcribed using the High Capacity cDNA Reverse Transcription Kit, so the sequenced TCRB transcripts were expressed ones. The table comes from immuneACCESS by way of TCRdb, which keeps in-frame sequences with V and J called. Part of the clones is missing from these tables; in studies checked, under half for an unresolved V gene and the rest for unknown reasons. The sample has some 400,000 clones on record, approximately 15% of them singletons. The ten largest clones take up 0.019% of the sample. Sequencing input: naive CD4+ T cells from blood. The meaning of the sample's cell subset or site label: true naive CD4+ T cells. These receptors originate from a woman younger than 30 in good health.

This clone was observed a few times. The chain recombines TRBV25-1 with TRBJ2-7, with D maybe TRBD2 (6 bases). Trimming pared 3 bases from V and 4 bases from J, leaving 19 bases between. Per the germline V gene, CDR1 is MGHDK and CDR2 is SYGVNS. This CDR3 has 16 residues. The CDR3 loop reads CASSDTPGAGSYEQYF. CDR3 sequence (DNA): TGTGCCAGCAGTGATACCCCCGGGGCGGGGTCATACGAGCAGTACTTC.

V is TRBV28 and J is TRBJ2-7; TRBD2 might be the D (6 bases). Germline CDR1 reads MDHEN; CDR2 reads SYDVKM. Trimming shortened V by 10 bases and J by 0 bases, and 19 bases separated the two germline ends. The length of the CDR3 is 15 residues. The CDR3, as DNA: TGTGCCACCTCTCTCGGGAGACACAGCTCCTACGAGCAGTACTTC. Protein: CATSLGRHSSYEQYF.

This clone was counted only a few times. This rearrangement joins TRBV5-1 to TRBJ2-3, with 8 nucleotides matching TRBD2. Trimming removed 10 bases from V and 4 bases from J; junction bases left unmatched: 11. The CDR3 is 14 residues long. Germline CDR1 SGHRS, CDR2 YFSETQ. DNA for the CDR3: TGCGCCTCAACGGTAGCGGGAAGGGCAGATACGCAGTATTTT. This codes for CASTVAGRADTQYF.

The gene calls are TRBV9 and TRBJ1-1; TRBD1 agrees at 7 bases. The trim removed 2 bases at V and 5 bases at J, leaving 9 bases unmatched. The CDR3 is made up of 15 amino acids. Germline V gene data show CDR1 as SGDLS and CDR2 as YYNGEE. The CDR3 DNA follows: TGTGCCAGCAGCGTCCTCCCACAGGGGTGGACTGAAGCTTTCTTT. Its protein product is CASSVLPQGWTEAFF.